The subject of this entry is one T cell receptor beta chain. Clones were read by immunoSEQ multiplex PCR, and TCRdb kept only the in-frame ones, dropping some. There are approximately 500,000 clones in the sample; 90% to 96% occur only once, and approximately 0.06% lies in the top ten. The entry originates in a study of shared clonotypes between healthy human individuals. This CDR3 is 17 amino acids long. Germline assignment: CDR1 SGHAT and CDR2 FQNNGV. V was clipped by 2 bases and J by 5 bases; unmatched bases: 12. The sequenced sample consisted of naive CD4+ T cells sorted from blood. Subset reported: CD45RA+ positively selected. The chain combines TRBV11-2 with TRBJ2-3, with TRBD2 matching 8 bases. The receptor comes from a woman in her twenties or thirties in good health. The DNA for the CDR3 is TGTGCCAGCAGCTTAAGGAGCGGGAGTACTGGTTTAGATACGCAGTATTTT. Its translation: CASSLRSGSTGLDTQYF.